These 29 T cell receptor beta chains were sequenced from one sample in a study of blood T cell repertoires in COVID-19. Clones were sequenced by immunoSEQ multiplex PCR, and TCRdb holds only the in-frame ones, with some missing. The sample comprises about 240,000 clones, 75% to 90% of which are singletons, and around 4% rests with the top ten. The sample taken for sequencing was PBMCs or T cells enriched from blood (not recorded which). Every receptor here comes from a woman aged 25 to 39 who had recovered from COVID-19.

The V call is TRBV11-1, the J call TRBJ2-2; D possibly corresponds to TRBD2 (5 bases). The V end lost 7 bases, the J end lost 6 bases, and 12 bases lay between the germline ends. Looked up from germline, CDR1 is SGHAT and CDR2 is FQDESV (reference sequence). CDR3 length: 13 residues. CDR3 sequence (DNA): TGTGCCAGCACGGAGGCTAGGTCCGGGGAGCTGTTTTTT. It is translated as CASTEARSGELFF.

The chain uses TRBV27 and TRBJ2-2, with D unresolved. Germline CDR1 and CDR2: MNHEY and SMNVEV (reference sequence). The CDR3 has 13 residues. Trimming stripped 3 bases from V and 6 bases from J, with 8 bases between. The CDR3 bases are TGTGCCAGCAGTTTTTCCCGCGCCGGGGAGCTGTTTTTT. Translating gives CASSFSRAGELFF.

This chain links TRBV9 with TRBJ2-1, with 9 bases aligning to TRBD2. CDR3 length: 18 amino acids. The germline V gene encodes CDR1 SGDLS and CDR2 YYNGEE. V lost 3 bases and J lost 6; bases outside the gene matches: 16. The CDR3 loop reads CASSEQTSGGVGRNEQFF. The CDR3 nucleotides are TGTGCCAGCAGCGAACAGACTAGCGGAGGGGTCGGGCGCAATGAGCAGTTCTTC.

The CDR3 protein is CASTDSYEQYF. CDR3 coding DNA: TGTGCCAGTACCGACAGCTACGAGCAGTACTTC. The chain has TRBV19 and TRBJ2-7, with a tentative D call TRBD1 (5 bases). CDR1 is LNHDA and CDR2 is SQIVND in the germline V gene (reference sequence). The CDR3 consists of 11 residues. Between the trimmed V and J ends, which lost 7 bases and 3 bases, there was a span of 7 bases.

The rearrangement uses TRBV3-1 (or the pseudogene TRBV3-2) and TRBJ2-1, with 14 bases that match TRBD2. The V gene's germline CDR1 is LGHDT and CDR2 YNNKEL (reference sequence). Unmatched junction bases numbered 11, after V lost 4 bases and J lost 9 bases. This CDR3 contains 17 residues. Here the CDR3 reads CASSRVSGTSGSSEQFF. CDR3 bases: TGTGCCAGCAGCCGAGTAAGCGGGACTAGCGGGAGTAGTGAGCAGTTCTTC.

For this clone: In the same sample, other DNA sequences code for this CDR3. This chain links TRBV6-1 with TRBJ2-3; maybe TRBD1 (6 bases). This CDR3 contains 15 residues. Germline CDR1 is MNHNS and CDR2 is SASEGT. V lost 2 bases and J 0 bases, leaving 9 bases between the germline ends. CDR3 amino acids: CASSESGTSTDTQYF. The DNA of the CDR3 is TGTGCCAGCAGTGAATCCGGGACAAGCACAGATACGCAGTATTTT.

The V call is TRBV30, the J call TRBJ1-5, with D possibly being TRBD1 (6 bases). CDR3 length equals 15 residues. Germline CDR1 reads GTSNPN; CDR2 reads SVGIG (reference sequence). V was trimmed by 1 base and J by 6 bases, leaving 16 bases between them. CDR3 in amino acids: CAWSASGGAGQPQHF. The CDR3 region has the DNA TGTGCCTGGAGTGCGAGTGGGGGGGCTGGTCAGCCCCAGCATTTT.

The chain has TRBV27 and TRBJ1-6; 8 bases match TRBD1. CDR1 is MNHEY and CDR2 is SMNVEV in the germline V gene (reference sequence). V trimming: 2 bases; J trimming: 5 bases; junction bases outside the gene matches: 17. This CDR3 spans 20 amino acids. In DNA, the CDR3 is TGTGCCAGCAGTTTACGGGGAGCCCAGGGGGCGGACCTGAATAATTCACCCCTCCACTTT. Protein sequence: CASSLRGAQGADLNNSPLHF.

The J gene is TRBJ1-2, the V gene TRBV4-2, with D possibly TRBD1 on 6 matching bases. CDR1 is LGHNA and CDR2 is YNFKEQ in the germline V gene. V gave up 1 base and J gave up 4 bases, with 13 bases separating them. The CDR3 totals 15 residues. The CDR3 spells CASSQGRGVGYGYTF. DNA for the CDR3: TGTGCCAGCAGCCAAGGCAGGGGTGTTGGCTATGGCTACACCTTC.

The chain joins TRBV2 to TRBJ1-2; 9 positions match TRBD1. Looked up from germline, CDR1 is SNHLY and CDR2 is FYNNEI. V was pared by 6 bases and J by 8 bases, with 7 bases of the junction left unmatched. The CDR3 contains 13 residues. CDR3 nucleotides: TGTGCCAGCAGGGAACAGGGGGCCTGGGGCTACACCTTC. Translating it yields CASREQGAWGYTF.

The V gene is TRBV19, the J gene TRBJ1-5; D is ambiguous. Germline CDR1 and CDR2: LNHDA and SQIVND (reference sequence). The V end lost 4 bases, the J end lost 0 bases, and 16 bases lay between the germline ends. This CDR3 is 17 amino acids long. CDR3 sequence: CASSTRSADYSNQPQHF. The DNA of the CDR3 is TGTGCCAGTAGTACCCGGTCAGCCGACTATAGCAATCAGCCCCAGCATTTT.

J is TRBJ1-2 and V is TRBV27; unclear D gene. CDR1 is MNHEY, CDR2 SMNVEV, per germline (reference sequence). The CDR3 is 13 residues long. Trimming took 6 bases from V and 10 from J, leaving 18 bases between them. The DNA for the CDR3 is TGTGCCAGCAGCCCCGTCGGACTTGGAGTCTACACCTTC. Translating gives CASSPVGLGVYTF.

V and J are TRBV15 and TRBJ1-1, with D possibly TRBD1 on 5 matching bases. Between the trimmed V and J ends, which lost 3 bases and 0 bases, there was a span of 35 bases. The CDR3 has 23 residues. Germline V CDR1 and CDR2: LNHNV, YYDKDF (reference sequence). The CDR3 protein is CATSSAGRPTAMRYSDVNTEAFF. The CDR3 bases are TGTGCCACCAGCAGCGCGGGACGCCCCACAGCGATGCGTTACAGCGATGTGAACACTGAAGCTTTCTTT.

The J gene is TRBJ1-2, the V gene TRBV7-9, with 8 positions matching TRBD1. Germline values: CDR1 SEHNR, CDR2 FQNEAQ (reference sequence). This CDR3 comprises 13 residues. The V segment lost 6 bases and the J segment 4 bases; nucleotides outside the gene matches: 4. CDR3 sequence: CASSPGGFYGYTF. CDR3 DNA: TGTGCCAGCAGTCCAGGGGGCTTCTATGGCTACACCTTC.

The CDR3: CASSLNRGGNTIYF. The CDR3 DNA reads TGTGCCAGCAGCTTAAACAGGGGCGGAAACACCATATATTTT. The chain carries TRBV11-2 and TRBJ1-3; 7 bases agree with TRBD1. The ends lost 2 bases at V and 4 bases at J; junction bases unmatched: 2. Germline lookup yields CDR1 SGHAT and CDR2 FQNNGV. The CDR3 contains 14 residues.

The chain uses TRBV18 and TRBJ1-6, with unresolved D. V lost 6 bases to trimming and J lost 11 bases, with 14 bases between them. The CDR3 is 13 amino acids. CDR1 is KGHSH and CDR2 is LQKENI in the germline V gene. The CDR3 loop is CASSPDTSTPLHF. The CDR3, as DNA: TGTGCCAGCTCCCCTGACACCTCGACACCCCTCCACTTT.

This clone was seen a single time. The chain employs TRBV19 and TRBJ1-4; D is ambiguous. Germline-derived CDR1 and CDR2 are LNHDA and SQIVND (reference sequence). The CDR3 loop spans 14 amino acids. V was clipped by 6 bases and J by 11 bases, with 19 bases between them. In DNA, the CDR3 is TGTGCCAGTAGAGACCTCGAGGCCACGGAGAAACTGTTTTTT. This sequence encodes CASRDLEATEKLFF.

CDR3 protein: CASSAGTSESTDTQYF. Written as DNA, the CDR3 is TGTGCCAGCAGCGCCGGGACATCCGAGAGCACAGATACGCAGTATTTT. The V gene is TRBV9, the J gene TRBJ2-3; D perhaps matches TRBD1 (6 bases). The CDR3 runs 16 residues. Germline V gene lookup returns CDR1 SGDLS and CDR2 YYNGEE. V was clipped by 3 bases and J by 0 bases, with 14 bases between them.

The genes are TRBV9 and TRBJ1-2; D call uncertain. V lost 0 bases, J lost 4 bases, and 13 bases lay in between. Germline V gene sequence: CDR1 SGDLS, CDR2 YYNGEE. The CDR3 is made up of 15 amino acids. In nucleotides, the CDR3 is TGTGCCAGCAGCGTAGACCCTGGGCAGCCCTATGGCTACACCTTC. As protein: CASSVDPGQPYGYTF.

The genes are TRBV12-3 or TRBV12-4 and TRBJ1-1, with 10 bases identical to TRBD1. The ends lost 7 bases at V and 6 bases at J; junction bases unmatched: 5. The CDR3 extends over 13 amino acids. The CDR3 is CASIGQGVAEAFF. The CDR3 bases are TGTGCCAGCATCGGACAGGGGGTCGCTGAAGCTTTCTTT.

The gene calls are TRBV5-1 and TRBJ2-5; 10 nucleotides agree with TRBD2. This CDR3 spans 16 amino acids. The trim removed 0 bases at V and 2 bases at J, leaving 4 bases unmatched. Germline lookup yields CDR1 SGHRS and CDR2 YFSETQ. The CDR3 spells CASSLELAGLQETQYF. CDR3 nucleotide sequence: TGCGCCAGCAGCTTGGAACTAGCGGGGCTACAAGAGACCCAGTACTTC. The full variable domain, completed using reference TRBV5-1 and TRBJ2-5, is KAGVTQTPRYLIKTRGQQVTLSCSPISGHRSVSWYQQTPGQGLQFLFEYFSETQRNKGNFPGRFSGRQFSNSRSEMNVSTLELGDSALYLCASSLELAGLQETQYFGPGTRLLVL.

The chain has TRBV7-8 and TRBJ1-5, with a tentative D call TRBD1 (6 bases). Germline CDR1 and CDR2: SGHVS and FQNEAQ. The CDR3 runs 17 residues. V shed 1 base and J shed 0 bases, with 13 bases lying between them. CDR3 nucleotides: TGTGCCAGCAGCTTAGGAGTGGGGGCCCTTAGCAATCAGCCCCAGCATTTT. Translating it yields CASSLGVGALSNQPQHF.

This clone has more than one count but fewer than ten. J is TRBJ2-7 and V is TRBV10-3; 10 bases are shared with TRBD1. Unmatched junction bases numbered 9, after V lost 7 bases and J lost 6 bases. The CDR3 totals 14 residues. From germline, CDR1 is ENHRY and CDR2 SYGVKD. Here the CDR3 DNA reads TGTGCCATCACCCCGGACAGGGGGGTTCTCGAGCAGTACTTC. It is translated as CAITPDRGVLEQYF.

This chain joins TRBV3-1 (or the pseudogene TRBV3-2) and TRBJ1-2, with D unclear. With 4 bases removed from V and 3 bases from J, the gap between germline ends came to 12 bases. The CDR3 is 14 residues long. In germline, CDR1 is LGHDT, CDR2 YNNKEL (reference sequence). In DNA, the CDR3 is TGTGCCAGCAGCCCCCCCGGGGTGGACTATGGCTACACCTTC. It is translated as CASSPPGVDYGYTF.

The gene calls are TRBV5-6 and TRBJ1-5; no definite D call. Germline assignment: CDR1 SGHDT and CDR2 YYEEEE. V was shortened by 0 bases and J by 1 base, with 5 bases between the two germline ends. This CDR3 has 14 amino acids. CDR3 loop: CASSLGRSNQPQHF. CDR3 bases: TGTGCCAGCAGCTTGGGGCGGAGCAATCAGCCCCAGCATTTT. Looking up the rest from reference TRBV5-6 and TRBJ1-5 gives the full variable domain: DAGVTQSPTHLIKTRGQQVTLRCSPKSGHDTVSWYQQALGQGPQFIFQYYEEEERQRGNFPDRFSGHQFPNYSSELNVNALLLGDSALYLCASSLGRSNQPQHFGDGTRLSIL.

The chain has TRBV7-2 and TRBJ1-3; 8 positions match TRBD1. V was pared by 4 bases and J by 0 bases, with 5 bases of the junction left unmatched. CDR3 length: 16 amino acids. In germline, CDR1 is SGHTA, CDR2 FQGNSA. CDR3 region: CASSWTGPSSGNTIYF. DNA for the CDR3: TGTGCCAGCAGCTGGACAGGGCCGAGCTCTGGAAACACCATATATTTT.

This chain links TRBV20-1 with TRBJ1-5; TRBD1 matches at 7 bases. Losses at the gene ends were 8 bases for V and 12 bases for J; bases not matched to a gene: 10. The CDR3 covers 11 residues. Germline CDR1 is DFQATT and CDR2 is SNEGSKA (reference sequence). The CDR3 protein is CSSGFGTDQHF. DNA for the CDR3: TGCAGTTCTGGATTTGGGACAGACCAGCATTTT.

DNA for the CDR3: TGTGCCAGCAGCTTAATGGCGGGTAGCTCCTACAATGAGCAGTTCTTC. Protein: CASSLMAGSSYNEQFF. V and J are TRBV7-3 and TRBJ2-1; D possibly corresponds to TRBD2 (5 bases). The ends were cut back, 1 base at V and 0 bases at J, with 10 bases in the middle. This CDR3 spans 16 amino acids. Germline CDR1 reads SGHTA; CDR2 reads FQGTGA. Supplemented by reference TRBV7-3 and TRBJ2-1, the full variable domain reads GAGVSQTPSNKVTEKGKYVELRCDPISGHTALYWYRQSLGQGPEFLIYFQGTGAADDSGLPNDRFFAVRPEGSVSTLKIQRTERGDSAVYLCASSLMAGSSYNEQFFGPGTRLTVL.

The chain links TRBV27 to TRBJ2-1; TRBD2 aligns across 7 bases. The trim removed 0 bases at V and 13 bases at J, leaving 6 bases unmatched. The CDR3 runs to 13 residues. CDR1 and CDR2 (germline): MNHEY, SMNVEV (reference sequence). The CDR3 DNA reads TGTGCCAGCAGTTTATCCAGGACTAGACTCCAGTTCTTC. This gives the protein CASSLSRTRLQFF.